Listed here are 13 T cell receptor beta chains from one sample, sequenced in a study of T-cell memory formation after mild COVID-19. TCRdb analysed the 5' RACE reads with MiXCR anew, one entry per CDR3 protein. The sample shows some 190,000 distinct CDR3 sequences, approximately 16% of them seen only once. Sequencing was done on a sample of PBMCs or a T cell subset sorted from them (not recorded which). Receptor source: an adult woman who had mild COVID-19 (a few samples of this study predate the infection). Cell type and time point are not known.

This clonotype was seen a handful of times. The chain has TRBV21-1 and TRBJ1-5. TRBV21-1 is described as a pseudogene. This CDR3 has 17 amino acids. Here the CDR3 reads CASSYLDQERVNQPQHF. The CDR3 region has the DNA TGTGCCAGCAGCTATTTGGACCAGGAACGGGTGAATCAGCCCCAGCATTTT.

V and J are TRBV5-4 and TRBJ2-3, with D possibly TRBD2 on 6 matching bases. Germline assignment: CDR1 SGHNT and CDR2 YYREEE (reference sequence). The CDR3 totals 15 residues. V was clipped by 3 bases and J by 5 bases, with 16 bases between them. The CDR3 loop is CASSSGGAGLDTQYF. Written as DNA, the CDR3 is TGTGCCAGCAGCTCCGGTGGCGCGGGATTAGATACGCAGTATTTT.

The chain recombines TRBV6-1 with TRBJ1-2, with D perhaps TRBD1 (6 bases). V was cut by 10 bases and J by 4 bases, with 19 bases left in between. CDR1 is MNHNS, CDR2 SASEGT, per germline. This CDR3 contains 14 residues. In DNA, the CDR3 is TGTGCCACCTATTTAACCGGGACAACCTATGGCTACACCTTC. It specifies CATYLTGTTYGYTF.

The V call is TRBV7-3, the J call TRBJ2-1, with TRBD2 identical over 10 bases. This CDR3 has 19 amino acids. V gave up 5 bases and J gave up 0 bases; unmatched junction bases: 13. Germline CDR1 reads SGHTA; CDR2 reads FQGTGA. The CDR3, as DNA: TGTGCCAGCAGCCAAAGCGGGGGGGCCTTCCAGAGCTCCTACAATGAGCAGTTCTTC. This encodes CASSQSGGAFQSSYNEQFF. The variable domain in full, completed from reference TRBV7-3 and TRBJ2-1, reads GAGVSQTPSNKVTEKGKYVELRCDPISGHTALYWYRQSLGQGPEFLIYFQGTGAADDSGLPNDRFFAVRPEGSVSTLKIQRTERGDSAVYLCASSQSGGAFQSSYNEQFFGPGTRLTVL.

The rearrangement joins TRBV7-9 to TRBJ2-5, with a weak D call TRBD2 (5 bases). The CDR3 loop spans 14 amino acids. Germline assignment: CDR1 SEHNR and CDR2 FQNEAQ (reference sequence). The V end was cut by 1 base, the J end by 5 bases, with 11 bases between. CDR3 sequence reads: CASSLGPGMETQYF. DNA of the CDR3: TGTGCCAGCAGCTTAGGCCCCGGGATGGAGACCCAGTACTTC.

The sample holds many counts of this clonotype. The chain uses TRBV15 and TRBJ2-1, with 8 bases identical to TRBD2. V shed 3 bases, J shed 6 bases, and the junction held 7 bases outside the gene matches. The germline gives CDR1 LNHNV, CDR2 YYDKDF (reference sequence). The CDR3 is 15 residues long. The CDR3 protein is CATSRGGGGTNEQFF. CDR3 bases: TGTGCCACCAGCAGGGGAGGCGGGGGGACCAATGAGCAGTTCTTC.

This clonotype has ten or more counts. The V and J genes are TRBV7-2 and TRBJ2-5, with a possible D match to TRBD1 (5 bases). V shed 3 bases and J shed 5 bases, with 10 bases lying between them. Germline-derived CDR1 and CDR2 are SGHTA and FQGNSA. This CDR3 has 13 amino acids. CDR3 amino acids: CASSFSRVETQYF. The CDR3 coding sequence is TGTGCCAGCAGCTTCAGCAGGGTGGAGACCCAGTACTTC.

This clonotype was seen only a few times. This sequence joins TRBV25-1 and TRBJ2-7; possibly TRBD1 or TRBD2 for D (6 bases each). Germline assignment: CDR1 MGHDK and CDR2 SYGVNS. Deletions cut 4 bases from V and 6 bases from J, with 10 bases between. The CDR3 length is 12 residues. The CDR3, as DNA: TGTGCCAGCAGTGTCGGGGGCTCCGAGCAGTACTTC. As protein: CASSVGGSEQYF.

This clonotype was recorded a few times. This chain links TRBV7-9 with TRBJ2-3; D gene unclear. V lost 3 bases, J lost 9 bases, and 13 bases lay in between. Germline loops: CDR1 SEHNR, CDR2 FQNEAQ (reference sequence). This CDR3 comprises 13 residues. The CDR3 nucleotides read TGTGCCAGCAGCTTGAATAGAGCTGCCACGCAGTATTTT. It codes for CASSLNRAATQYF.

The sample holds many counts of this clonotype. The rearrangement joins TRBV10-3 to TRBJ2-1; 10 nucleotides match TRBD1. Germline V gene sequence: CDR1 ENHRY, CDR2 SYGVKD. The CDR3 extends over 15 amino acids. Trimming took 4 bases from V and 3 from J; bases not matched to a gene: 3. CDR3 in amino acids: CAISGRDRGYNEQFF. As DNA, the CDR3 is TGTGCCATCAGTGGCCGGGACAGGGGCTACAATGAGCAGTTCTTC.

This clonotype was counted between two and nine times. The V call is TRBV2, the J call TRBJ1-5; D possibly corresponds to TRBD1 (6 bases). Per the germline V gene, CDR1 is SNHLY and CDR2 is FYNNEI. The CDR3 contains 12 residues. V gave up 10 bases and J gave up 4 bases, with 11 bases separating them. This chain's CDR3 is CATGQQNQPQHF. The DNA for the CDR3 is TGTGCCACCGGACAGCAAAATCAGCCCCAGCATTTT.

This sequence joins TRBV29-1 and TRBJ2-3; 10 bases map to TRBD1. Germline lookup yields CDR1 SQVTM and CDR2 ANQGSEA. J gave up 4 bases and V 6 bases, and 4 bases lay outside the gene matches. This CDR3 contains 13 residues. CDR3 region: CSVDRGQADTQYF. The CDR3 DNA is TGCAGCGTCGACAGGGGGCAGGCAGATACGCAGTATTTT.

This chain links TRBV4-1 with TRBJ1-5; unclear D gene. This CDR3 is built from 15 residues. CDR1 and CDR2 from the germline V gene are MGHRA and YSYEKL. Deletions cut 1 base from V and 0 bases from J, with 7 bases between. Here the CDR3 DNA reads TGCGCCAGCAGCCAAGGGGTCTATAGCAATCAGCCCCAGCATTTT. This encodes CASSQGVYSNQPQHF.